The clone carrying this TCR beta chain has only a few counts. The sample originates from a study of molecular identifiers for immune sequencing clone quantification. Via MiXCR, TCRdb re-called the PCR reads, giving one row per CDR3 protein. There are approximately 680,000 distinct CDR3 sequences in the sample; around 25% occur only once, and about 0.81% lies in the top ten. The CDR3 has 15 amino acids. Trimming cost V 6 bases and J 5 bases; bases outside gene matches: 4. Germline V gene sequence: CDR1 MNHEY, CDR2 SVGEGT. The chain is built from TRBV6-2 or TRBV6-3 and TRBJ2-1; 13 bases match TRBD2. The sample taken for sequencing was naive CD8+ T cells from blood, with Jurkat cell RNA spiked in. As to subset: FACS-sorted CD8+CD4-CCR7+CD45RA+ naive T cells. This TCR came from a human donor in good health. Some libraries in this study had Jurkat cell RNA spiked in. The CDR3 here is CASRRGLAGNNEQFF. DNA of the CDR3: TGTGCCAGCAGACGGGGACTAGCGGGGAACAATGAGCAGTTCTTC.